This entry features one TCR beta chain sequence. This record comes from a study of T cell responses to AZD1222 COVID-19 vaccine. The table came from immunoSEQ multiplex PCR; TCRdb's copy has only in-frame clones and leaves some out. The table records more than 85,000 clones, about 89% of them present only once. The CDR3 has 16 amino acids. The V gene's germline CDR1 is ENHRY and CDR2 SYGVKD. The V gene lost 2 bases and the J gene lost 4 bases, with 16 bases spanning the gap. The sequence was collected from an adult in good health. The rearrangement joins TRBV10-3 to TRBJ2-3; a possible D gene is TRBD1 (5 bases). This material consisted of peripheral blood, taken on day 0 of AZD1222 vaccination. In DNA form, the CDR3 reads TGTGCCATCAGTGAGGGTGTAGGGGCAGTGGCAGATACGCAGTATTTT. As protein: CAISEGVGAVADTQYF.